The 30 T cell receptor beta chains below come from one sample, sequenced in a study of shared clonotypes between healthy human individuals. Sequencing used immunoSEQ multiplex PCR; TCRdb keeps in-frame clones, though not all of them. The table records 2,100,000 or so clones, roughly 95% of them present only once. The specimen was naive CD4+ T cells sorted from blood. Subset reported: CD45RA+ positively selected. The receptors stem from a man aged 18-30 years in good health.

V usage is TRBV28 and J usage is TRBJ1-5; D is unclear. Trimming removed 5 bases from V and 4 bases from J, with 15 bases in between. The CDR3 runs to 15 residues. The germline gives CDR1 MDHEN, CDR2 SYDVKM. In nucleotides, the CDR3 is TGTGCCAGCAGTCCCCGGAGGGCCCTGAATCAGCCCCAGCATTTT. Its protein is CASSPRRALNQPQHF.

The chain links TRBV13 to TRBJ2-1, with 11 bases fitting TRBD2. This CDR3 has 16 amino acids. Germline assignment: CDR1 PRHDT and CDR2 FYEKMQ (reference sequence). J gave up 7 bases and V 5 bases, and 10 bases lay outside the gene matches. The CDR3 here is CASSGLTSGMPNEQFF. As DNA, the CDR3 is TGTGCCAGCAGCGGATTGACTAGCGGGATGCCGAATGAGCAGTTCTTC.

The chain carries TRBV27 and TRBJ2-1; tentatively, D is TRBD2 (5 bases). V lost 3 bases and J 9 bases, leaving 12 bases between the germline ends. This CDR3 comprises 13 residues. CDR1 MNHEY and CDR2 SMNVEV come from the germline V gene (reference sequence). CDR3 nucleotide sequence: TGTGCCAGCAGTTTTATAGGGAGAGGTGAGCAGTTCTTC. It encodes CASSFIGRGEQFF.

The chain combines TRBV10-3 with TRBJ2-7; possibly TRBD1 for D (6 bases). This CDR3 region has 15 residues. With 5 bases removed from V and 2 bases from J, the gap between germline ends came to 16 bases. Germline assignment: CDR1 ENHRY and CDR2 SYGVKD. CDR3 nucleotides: TGTGCCATCAGTTCCGGGACACCCAAACCCTACGAGCAGTACTTC. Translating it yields CAISSGTPKPYEQYF.

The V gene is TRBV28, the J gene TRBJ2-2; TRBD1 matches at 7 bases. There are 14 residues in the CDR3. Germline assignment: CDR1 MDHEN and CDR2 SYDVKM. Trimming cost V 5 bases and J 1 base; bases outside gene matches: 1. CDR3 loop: CASSRGQNTGELFF. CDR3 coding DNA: TGTGCCAGCAGTAGGGGGCAGAACACCGGGGAGCTGTTTTTT.

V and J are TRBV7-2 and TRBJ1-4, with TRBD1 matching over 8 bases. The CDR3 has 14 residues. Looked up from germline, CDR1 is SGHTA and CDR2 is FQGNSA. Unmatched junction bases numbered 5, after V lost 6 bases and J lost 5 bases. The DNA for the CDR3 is TGTGCCAGCAGGGTGGGACAGGCGAATGAAAAACTGTTTTTT. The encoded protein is CASRVGQANEKLFF.

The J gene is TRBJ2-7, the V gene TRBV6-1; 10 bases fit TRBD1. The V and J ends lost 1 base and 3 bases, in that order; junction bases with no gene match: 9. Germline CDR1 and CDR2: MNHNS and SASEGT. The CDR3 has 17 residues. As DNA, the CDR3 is TGTGCCAGCAGTGAAGGGGGAGGGGACAGGGGTTTCTACGAGCAGTACTTC. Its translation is CASSEGGGDRGFYEQYF.

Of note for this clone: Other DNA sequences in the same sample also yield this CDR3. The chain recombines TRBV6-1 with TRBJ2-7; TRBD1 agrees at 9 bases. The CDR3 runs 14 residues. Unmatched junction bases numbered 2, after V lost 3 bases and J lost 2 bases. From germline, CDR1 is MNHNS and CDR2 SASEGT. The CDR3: CASSEGDRAYEQYF. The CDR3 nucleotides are TGTGCCAGCAGTGAGGGGGACAGGGCCTACGAGCAGTACTTC.

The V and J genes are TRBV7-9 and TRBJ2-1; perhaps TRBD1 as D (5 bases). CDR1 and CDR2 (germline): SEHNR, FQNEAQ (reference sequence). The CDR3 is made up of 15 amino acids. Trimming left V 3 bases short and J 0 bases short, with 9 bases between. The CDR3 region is CASSLTEISYNEQFF. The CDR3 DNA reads TGTGCCAGCAGCTTGACAGAAATCTCCTACAATGAGCAGTTCTTC.

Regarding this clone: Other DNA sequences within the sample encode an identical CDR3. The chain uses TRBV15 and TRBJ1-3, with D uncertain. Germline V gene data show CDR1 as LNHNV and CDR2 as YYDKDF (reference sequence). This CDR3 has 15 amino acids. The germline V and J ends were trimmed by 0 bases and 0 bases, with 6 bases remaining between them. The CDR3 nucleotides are TGTGCCACCAGCAGAGATAGGAGCTCTGGAAACACCATATATTTT. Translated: CATSRDRSSGNTIYF.

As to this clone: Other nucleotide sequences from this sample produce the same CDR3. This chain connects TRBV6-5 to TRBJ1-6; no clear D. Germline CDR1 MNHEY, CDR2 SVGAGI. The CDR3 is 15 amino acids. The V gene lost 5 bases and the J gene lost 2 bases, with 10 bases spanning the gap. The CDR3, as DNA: TGTGCCAGCAGTCTTTCCGGTCCCTATAATTCACCCCTCCACTTT. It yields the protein CASSLSGPYNSPLHF.

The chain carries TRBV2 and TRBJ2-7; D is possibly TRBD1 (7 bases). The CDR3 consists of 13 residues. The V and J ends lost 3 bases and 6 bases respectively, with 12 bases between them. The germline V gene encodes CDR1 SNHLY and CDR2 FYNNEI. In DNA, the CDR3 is TGTGCCAGCAGTGACTACAGGGGAGGCGAGCAGTACTTC. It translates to CASSDYRGGEQYF. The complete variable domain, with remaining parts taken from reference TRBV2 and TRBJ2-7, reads EPEVTQTPSHQVTQMGQEVILRCVPISNHLYFYWYRQILGQKVEFLVSFYNNEISEKSEIFDDQFSVERPDGSNFTLKIRSTKLEDSAMYFCASSDYRGGEQYFGPGTRLTVT.

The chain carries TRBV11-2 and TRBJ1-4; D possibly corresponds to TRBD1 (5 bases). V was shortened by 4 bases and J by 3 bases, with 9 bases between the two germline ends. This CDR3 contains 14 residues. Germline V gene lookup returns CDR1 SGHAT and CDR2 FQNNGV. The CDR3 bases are TGTGCCAGCAGCTGGGGGGTGCCTAATGAAAAACTGTTTTTT. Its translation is CASSWGVPNEKLFF.

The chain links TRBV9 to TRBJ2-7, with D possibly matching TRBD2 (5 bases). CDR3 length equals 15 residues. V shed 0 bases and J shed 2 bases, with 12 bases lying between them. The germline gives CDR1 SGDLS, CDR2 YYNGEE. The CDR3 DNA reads TGTGCCAGCAGCGTAGGTCCCGGGATCCCCTACGAGCAGTACTTC. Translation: CASSVGPGIPYEQYF. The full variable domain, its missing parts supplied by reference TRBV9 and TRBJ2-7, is DSGVTQTPKHLITATGQRVTLRCSPRSGDLSVYWYQQSLDQGLQFLIQYYNGEERAKGNILERFSAQQFPDLHSELNLSSLELGDSALYFCASSVGPGIPYEQYFGPGTRLTVT.

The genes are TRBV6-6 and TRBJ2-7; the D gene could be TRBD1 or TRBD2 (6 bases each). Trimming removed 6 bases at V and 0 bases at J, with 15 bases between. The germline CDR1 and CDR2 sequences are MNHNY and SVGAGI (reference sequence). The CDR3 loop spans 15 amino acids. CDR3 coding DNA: TGTGCCAGCAGGCTTGAGGGGGGATCCTCCTACGAGCAGTACTTC. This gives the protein CASRLEGGSSYEQYF.

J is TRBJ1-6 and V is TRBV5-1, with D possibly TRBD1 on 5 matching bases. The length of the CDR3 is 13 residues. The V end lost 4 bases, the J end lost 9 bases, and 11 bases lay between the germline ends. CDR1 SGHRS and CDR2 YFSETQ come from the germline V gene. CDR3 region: CASSEGLSSPLHF. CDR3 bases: TGCGCCAGCAGCGAGGGACTGAGTTCACCCCTCCACTTT.

The CDR3 nucleotides read TGTGCCATCAGACTAACAGGAGACCAAGAGACCCAGTACTTC. Its protein product is CAIRLTGDQETQYF. This sequence joins TRBV10-3 and TRBJ2-5, with D possibly being TRBD1 (5 bases). The CDR3 covers 14 residues. The ends were cut back, 6 bases at V and 0 bases at J, with 11 bases in the middle. CDR1 and CDR2 (germline): ENHRY, SYGVKD.

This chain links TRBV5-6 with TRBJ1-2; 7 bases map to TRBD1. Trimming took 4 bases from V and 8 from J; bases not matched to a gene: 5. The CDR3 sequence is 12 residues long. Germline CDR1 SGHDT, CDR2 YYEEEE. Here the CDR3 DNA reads TGTGCCAGCAGCGCTAACAGGGGCGGCTACACCTTC. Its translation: CASSANRGGYTF.

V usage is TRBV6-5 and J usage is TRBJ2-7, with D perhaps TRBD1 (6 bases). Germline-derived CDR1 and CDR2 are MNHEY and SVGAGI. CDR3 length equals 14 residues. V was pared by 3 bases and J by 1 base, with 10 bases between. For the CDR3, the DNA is TGTGCCAGCAGTTATTACGGACAGTCCTACGAGCAGTACTTC. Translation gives CASSYYGQSYEQYF.

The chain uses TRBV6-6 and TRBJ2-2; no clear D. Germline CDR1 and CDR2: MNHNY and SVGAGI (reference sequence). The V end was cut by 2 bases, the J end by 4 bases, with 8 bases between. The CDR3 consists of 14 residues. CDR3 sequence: CASSYTAGTGELFF. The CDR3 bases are TGTGCCAGCAGTTACACCGCAGGCACCGGGGAGCTGTTTTTT.

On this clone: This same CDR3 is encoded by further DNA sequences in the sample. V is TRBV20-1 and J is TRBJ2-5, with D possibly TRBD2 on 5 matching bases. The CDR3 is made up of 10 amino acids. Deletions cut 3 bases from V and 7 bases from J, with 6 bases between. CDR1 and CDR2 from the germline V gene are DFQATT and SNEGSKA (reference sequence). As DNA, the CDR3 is TGCAGTGCTAGTGGAGGGACCCAGTACTTC. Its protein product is CSASGGTQYF.

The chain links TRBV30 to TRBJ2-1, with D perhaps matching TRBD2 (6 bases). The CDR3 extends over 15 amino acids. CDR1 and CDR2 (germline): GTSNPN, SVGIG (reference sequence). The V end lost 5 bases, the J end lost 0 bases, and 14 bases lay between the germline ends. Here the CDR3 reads CAWLGGTSSYNEQFF. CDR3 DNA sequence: TGTGCCTGGTTGGGCGGGACGAGCTCCTACAATGAGCAGTTCTTC.

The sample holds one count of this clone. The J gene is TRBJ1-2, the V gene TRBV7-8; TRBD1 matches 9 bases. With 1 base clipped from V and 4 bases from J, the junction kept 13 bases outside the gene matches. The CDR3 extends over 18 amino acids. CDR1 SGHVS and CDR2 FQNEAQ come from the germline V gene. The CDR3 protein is CASSLGVRDRETFYGYTF. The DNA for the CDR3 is TGTGCCAGCAGCTTAGGAGTCCGGGACAGGGAAACCTTCTATGGCTACACCTTC.

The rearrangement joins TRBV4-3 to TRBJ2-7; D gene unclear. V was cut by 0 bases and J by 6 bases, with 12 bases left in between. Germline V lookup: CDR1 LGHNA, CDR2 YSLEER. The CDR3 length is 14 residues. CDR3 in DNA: TGCGCCAGCAGCCAAGATATCGGGCGGTTCGAGCAGTACTTC. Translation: CASSQDIGRFEQYF.

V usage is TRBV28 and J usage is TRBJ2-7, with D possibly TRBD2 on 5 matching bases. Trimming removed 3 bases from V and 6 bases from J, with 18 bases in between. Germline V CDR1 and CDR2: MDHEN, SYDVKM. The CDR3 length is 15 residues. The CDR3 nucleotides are TGTGCCAGCAGTTTCTCCGGAGGAAGGAGCTCCGAGCAGTACTTC. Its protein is CASSFSGGRSSEQYF. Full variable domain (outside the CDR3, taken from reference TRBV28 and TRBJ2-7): DVKVTQSSRYLVKRTGEKVFLECVQDMDHENMFWYRQDPGLGLRLIYFSYDVKMKEKGDIPEGYSVSREKKERFSLILESASTNQTSMYLCASSFSGGRSSEQYFGPGTRLTVT.

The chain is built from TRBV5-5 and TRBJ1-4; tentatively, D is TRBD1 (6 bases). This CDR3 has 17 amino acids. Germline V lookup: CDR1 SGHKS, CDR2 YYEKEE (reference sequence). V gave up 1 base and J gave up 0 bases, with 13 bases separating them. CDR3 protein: CASSLTGGDATNEKLFF. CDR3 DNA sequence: TGTGCCAGCAGCTTGACCGGGGGCGACGCAACTAATGAAAAACTGTTTTTT. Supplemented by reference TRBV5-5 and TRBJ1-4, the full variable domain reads DAGVTQSPTHLIKTRGQQVTLRCSPISGHKSVSWYQQVLGQGPQFIFQYYEKEERGRGNFPDRFSARQFPNYSSELNVNALLLGDSALYLCASSLTGGDATNEKLFFGSGTQLSVL.

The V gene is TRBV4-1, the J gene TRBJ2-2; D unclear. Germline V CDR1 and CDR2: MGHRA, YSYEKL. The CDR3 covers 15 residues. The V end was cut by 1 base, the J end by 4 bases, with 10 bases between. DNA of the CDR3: TGCGCCAGCAGCCAAGCCCGGGTTGGCACCGGGGAGCTGTTTTTT. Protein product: CASSQARVGTGELFF.

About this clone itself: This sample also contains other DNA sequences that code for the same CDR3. CDR3 protein: CASSIRNQETQYF. The CDR3 DNA follows: TGTGCCAGTAGTATACGCAACCAAGAGACCCAGTACTTC. The chain couples TRBV19 to TRBJ2-5; D uncertain. There are 13 residues in the CDR3. CDR1 and CDR2 from the germline V gene are LNHDA and SQIVND (reference sequence). The V gene lost 2 bases and the J gene lost 0 bases, with 4 bases spanning the gap.

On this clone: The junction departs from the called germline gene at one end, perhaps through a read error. CDR3 region: CASSQQTSGEKETQYF. The CDR3 nucleotides are TGTGCTAGCAGCCAACAGACTAGCGGGGAAAAAGAGACCCAGTACTTC. V usage is TRBV7-7 and J usage is TRBJ2-5; 11 bases line up with TRBD2. CDR1 SSHAT and CDR2 FNYEAQ come from the germline V gene (reference sequence). The CDR3 is made up of 16 amino acids.

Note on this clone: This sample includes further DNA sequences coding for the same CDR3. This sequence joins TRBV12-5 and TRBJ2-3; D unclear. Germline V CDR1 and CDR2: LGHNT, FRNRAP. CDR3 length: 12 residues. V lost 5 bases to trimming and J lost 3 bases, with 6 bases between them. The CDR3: CASGPRTDTQYF. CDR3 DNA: TGTGCTAGTGGTCCTCGGACAGATACGCAGTATTTT.